A selection of T cell receptor beta chains follows, all from one sample in a study of cytomegalovirus exposure and HLA in healthy donors. Clones were read by immunoSEQ multiplex PCR, and TCRdb kept only the in-frame ones, dropping some. The sample lists some 130,000 clones, under 85% occurring once. Sequenced material: PBMCs. These receptors were obtained from a male donor in good health and CMV-seropositive. CDR3s include the opening cysteine and the closing phenylalanine or tryptophan. A D gene is named only where the DNA matches it firmly. Clone size appears in some rows only: once, few, many, or a class for an expanded clone.

NA NA TRBJ1-1 TRBV7-9 TGTGCCAGCAGCTTAGGTCAGGGGACGTACACTGAAGCTTTCTTT CASSLGQGTYTEAFF
NA NA TRBJ1-6 TRBV27 TGTGCCAGCAGTTTCAGGGGTAATTCACCCCTCCACTTT CASSFRGNSPLHF
TRBD2 NA TRBJ2-3 TRBV5-1 TGCGCCAGCAGCACGGGACTAGCGGGGGGGTATACGCAGTATTTT CASSTGLAGGYTQYF
NA NA TRBJ2-7 TRBV5-1 TGCGCCGGCAGCTTCGGCGTCCAGGGCGAGCAGTACTTC CAGSFGVQGEQYF
TRBD2 NA TRBJ2-1 TRBV4-1 TGCGCCAGCAGCCAAGCTAGCGGGGGGGCCGGAAGACGGAATGAGCAGTTCTTC CASSQASGGAGRRNEQFF
NA few TRBJ1-1 TRBV7-2 TGTGCCAGCAGCTTAATTGTGATTAGAGGGTACACTGAAGCTTTCTTT CASSLIVIRGYTEAFF
TRBD1 NA TRBJ1-4 TRBV5-1 TGCGCCAGCAGCTTCCGACAGGGTGAAAAACTGTTTTTT CASSFRQGEKLFF
NA NA TRBJ2-1 TRBV7-3 TGTGCCAGCAGCTTATCCTATCACTCCTACAATGAGCAGTTCTTC CASSLSYHSYNEQFF
NA NA TRBJ2-7 TRBV7-9 TGTGCCAGCAGCTCAGGCCGGCAGCCCTACGAGCAGTACTTC CASSSGRQPYEQYF
NA NA TRBJ1-2 TRBV6-5 TGTGCCAGCACCAAGGGAGGGAGTGGTTACACCTTC CASTKGGSGYTF
NA NA TRBJ1-1 TRBV18 TGTGCCAGCTCACCACCGGGGGGGTATACTGAAGCTTTCTTT CASSPPGGYTEAFF
TRBD2 few TRBJ2-7 TRBV5-1 TGCGCCAGCAGCTTGACCAGCGGGAGTCGAGAGCAGTACTTC CASSLTSGSREQYF